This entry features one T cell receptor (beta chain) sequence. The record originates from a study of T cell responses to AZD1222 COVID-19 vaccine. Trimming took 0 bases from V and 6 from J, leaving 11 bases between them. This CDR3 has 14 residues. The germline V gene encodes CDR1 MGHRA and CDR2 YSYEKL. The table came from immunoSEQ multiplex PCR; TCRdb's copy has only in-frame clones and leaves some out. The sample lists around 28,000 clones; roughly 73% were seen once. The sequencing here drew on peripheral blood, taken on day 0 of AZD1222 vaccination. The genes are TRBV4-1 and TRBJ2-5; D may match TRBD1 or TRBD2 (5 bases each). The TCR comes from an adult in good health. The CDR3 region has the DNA TGCGCCAGCAGCCAAGATGGGGGTGTGAAGACCCAGTACTTC. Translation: CASSQDGGVKTQYF.